This T cell receptor beta chain emerged from a study of T-cell memory formation after mild COVID-19. TCRdb itself ran the 5' RACE reads through MiXCR, one entry per CDR3 protein. Of fewer than 700,000 distinct CDR3 sequences listed, roughly 22% are singletons. The length of the CDR3 is 16 residues. V gave up 4 bases and J gave up 0 bases; unmatched junction bases: 4. CDR1 is MGHRA and CDR2 is YSYEKL in the germline V gene. Sequenced input: PBMCs or a T cell subset sorted from them (not recorded which). The chain couples TRBV4-1 to TRBJ2-4, with TRBD2 matching over 9 bases. This TCR was sampled from an adult woman who had mild COVID-19 (a few samples of this study predate the infection). Cell type and time point are not known. CDR3 DNA sequence: TGCGCCAGCAGCCGGGGACTAGCCAGAGCCAAAAACATTCAGTACTTC. It encodes CASSRGLARAKNIQYF.